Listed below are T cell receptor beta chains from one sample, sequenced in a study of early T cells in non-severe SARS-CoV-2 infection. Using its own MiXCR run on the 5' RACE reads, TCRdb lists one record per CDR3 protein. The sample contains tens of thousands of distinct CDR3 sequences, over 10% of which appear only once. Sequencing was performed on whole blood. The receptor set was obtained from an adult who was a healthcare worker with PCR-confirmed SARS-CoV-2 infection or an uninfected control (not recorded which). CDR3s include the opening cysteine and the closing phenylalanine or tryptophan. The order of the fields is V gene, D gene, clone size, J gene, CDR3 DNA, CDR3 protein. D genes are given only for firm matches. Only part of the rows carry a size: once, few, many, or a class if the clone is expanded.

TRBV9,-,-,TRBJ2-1,TGTGCCAGCAGCACCGGGGTCTCCTACAATGAGCAGTTCTTC,CASSTGVSYNEQFF
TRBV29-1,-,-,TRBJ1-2,TGCAGCGCCAGGGAAACTGACTATGGCTACACCTTC,CSARETDYGYTF
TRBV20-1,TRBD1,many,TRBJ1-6,TGCAGTGCTAAGGACAGGGTTTACTCACCCCTCCACTTT,CSAKDRVYSPLHF
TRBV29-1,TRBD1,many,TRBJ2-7,TGCAGCGTTGATAAGACAGGGTTAAACGAGCAGTACTTC,CSVDKTGLNEQYF
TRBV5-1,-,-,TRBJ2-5,TGCGCCAGCAGCCCCGGTGGGCTCCAAGAGACCCAGTACTTC,CASSPGGLQETQYF
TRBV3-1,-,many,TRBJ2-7,TGTGCCAGCAAGTCGGGACCTACGGCCGAGCAGTACTTC,CASKSGPTAEQYF
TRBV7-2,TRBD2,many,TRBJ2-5,TGTGCCAGCAGCCAGGGACTAGCCCAACAAGAGACCCAGTACTTC,CASSQGLAQQETQYF
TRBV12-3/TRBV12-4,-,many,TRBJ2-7,TGTGCCAGCAGTTTCGGGTACGAGCAGTACTTC,CASSFGYEQYF
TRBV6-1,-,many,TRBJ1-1,TGTGCCAGCATCCTGGCAGGGAACACTGAAGCTTTCTTT,CASILAGNTEAFF
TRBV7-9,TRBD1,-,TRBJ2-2,TGTGCCAGCAGCTCCAGACAGGGGGCTGGCGGGGAGCTGTTTTTT,CASSSRQGAGGELFF
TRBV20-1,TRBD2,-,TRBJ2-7,TGCAGTGCTAGAGAGGGACTAGCTCGGTACGAGCAGTACTTC,CSAREGLARYEQYF
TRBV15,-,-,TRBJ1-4,TGTGTCACCAGCGGAAGCGACACCGGAGAGAAACTGTTTTTT,CVTSGSDTGEKLFF
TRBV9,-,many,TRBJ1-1,TGTGCCAGCAGCCTCCATCCGGACGCATCTGAAGCTTTCTTT,CASSLHPDASEAFF
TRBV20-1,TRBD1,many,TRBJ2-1,TGCAGTGCTAGGGACAGGGGGAACAATGAGCAGTTCTTC,CSARDRGNNEQFF
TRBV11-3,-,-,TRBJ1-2,TGTGCCAGCAGCTTAAATAGACAAGGCTATGGCTACACCTTC,CASSLNRQGYGYTF
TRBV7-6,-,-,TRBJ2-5,TGTGCCAGCAGCTTATATAGCGGAGGGGAGACCCAGTACTTC,CASSLYSGGETQYF
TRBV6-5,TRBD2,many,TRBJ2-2,TGTGCCAGCAGCCGAACTAGCGGGAGGGCCCAAGCCGGGGAGCTGTTTTTT,CASSRTSGRAQAGELFF
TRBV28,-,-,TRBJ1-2,TGTGCCAGCAGTGAGGTTAAAACTAACTATGGCTACACCTTC,CASSEVKTNYGYTF
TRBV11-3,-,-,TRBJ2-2,TGTGCCAGCAGCTTAGGGACGGGGAACACCGGGGAGCTGTTTTTT,CASSLGTGNTGELFF